These 4 T cell receptor beta chains originate from one sample sequenced in a study of T cells in Graves' hyperthyroidism and ophthalmopathy. The CDR3 regions of TCR beta were amplified from RNA transcripts. Using the HTBI primer set, a first-round RT-PCR was run on the TCR CDR3. TCRdb ran MiXCR on the multiplex PCR reads and lists one entry per CDR3 protein. The table has about 510,000 distinct CDR3 sequences, around 15% seen once. Sequencing input: blood. These receptors all stem from a woman in her forties with Graves' hyperthyroidism.

The gene calls are TRBV30 and TRBJ1-1, with D possibly being TRBD1 (6 bases). Per the germline V gene, CDR1 is GTSNPN and CDR2 is SVGIG (reference sequence). The V gene lost 4 bases and the J gene lost 4 bases, with 10 bases spanning the gap. The CDR3 is made up of 12 amino acids. This CDR3 is CAWKPGVTEAFF. CDR3 nucleotide sequence: TGTGCCTGGAAACCAGGGGTCACTGAAGCTTTCTTT.

This clonotype appeared a few times. J is TRBJ2-2 and V is TRBV5-1; D ambiguous. The CDR3 is 14 residues long. V was clipped by 0 bases and J by 6 bases, with 9 bases between them. Germline V gives CDR1 SGHRS, CDR2 YFSETQ. The CDR3 DNA reads as TGCGCCAGCAGCTTGGTACCCGACGCCGGGGAGCTGTTTTTT. Its translation: CASSLVPDAGELFF. Supplemented by reference TRBV5-1 and TRBJ2-2, the full variable domain reads KAGVTQTPRYLIKTRGQQVTLSCSPISGHRSVSWYQQTPGQGLQFLFEYFSETQRNKGNFPGRFSGRQFSNSRSEMNVSTLELGDSALYLCASSLVPDAGELFFGEGSRLTVL.

Note on this clonotype: The CDR3 does not close with the conserved phenylalanine or tryptophan, likely indicating a read error. The rearrangement uses TRBV5-6 and TRBJ1-1, with D possibly TRBD1 on 5 matching bases. Germline CDR1 SGHDT, CDR2 YYEEEE. V gave up 0 bases and J gave up 1 base, with 7 bases separating them. The CDR3 contains 14 residues. CDR3 in amino acids: CASSLAGGNTEAFL. DNA for the CDR3: TGTGCCAGCAGCTTGGCCGGGGGGAACACTGAAGCTTTCCTT.

The V and J genes are TRBV5-1 and TRBJ2-5; perhaps TRBD1 as D (7 bases). The CDR3 totals 16 residues. V was trimmed by 4 bases and J by 1 base, leaving 17 bases between them. CDR1 is SGHRS and CDR2 is YFSETQ in the germline V gene. This chain's CDR3 is CASSLFGGGTQETQYF. CDR3 nucleotides: TGCGCCAGCAGCCTCTTCGGAGGGGGCACCCAAGAGACCCAGTACTTC. Based on the CDR3 plus reference TRBV5-1 and TRBJ2-5, the full variable domain is KAGVTQTPRYLIKTRGQQVTLSCSPISGHRSVSWYQQTPGQGLQFLFEYFSETQRNKGNFPGRFSGRQFSNSRSEMNVSTLELGDSALYLCASSLFGGGTQETQYFGPGTRLLVL.